These 22 T cell receptor beta chains originate from one sample sequenced in a study of T cells in Graves' hyperthyroidism and ophthalmopathy. RNA transcripts yielded amplified TCR beta CDR3 regions. During a first-round RT-PCR of the TCR CDR3, the HTBI primer set was used. TCRdb redid the calling of the multiplex PCR reads with MiXCR, one entry per CDR3 protein. Among 500,000 to 800,000 distinct CDR3 sequences listed, roughly 46% were seen once. Sequencing was carried out using peripheral blood or thyroid tissue (not recorded which). These receptors all stem from an adult man with Graves' disease, either hyperthyroidism or ophthalmopathy (not recorded which).

With regard to this clonotype: This may arise from a read error, as a much more abundant clone is one base away. The V gene is TRBV2, the J gene TRBJ1-1; 7 nucleotides agree with TRBD1. Germline lookup yields CDR1 SNHLY and CDR2 FYNNEI. J lost 3 bases, V lost 8 bases, and 18 bases had no gene match. CDR3 length equals 17 residues. The CDR3 reads CASGWGRGWRVDTEAFF. CDR3 sequence (DNA): TGTGCCAGCGGTTGGGGCAGGGGGTGGCGAGTGGACACTGAAGCTTTCTTT. Complete variable domain (other parts from reference TRBV2 and TRBJ1-1): EPEVTQTPSHQVTQMGQEVILRCVPISNHLYFYWYRQILGQKVEFLVSFYNNEISEKSEIFDDQFSVERPDGSNFTLKIRSTKLEDSAMYFCASGWGRGWRVDTEAFFGQGTRLTVV.

This clonotype has ten or more counts. V and J are TRBV15 and TRBJ2-7; TRBD2 might be the D (6 bases). V lost 0 bases to trimming and J lost 7 bases, with 16 bases between them. CDR1 LNHNV and CDR2 YYDKDF come from the germline V gene (reference sequence). The CDR3 spans 15 residues. CDR3 in amino acids: CATSRERGGEREQYF. The DNA of the CDR3 is TGTGCCACCAGCAGAGAGCGGGGCGGGGAGCGGGAGCAGTACTTC.

In this sample, this clonotype turned up once. The chain carries TRBV10-3 and TRBJ1-5; D might be TRBD1 (5 bases). Trimming removed 6 bases at V and 11 bases at J, with 23 bases between. CDR3 length equals 15 residues. The germline gives CDR1 ENHRY, CDR2 SYGVKD. CDR3 DNA sequence: TGTGCCATCAGCCGAACCGGGGCTGGGGATCAAGCCCAGCATTTT. Translating gives CAISRTGAGDQAQHF.

The sample holds a few counts of this clonotype. The V call is TRBV5-1, the J call TRBJ2-7; 7 nucleotides agree with TRBD1. The trim removed 1 base at V and 5 bases at J, leaving 6 bases unmatched. The germline V gene has CDR1 SGHRS and CDR2 YFSETQ. This CDR3 spans 14 amino acids. The CDR3 reads CASSLPGGKDEQYF. CDR3 in DNA: TGCGCCAGCAGCTTGCCAGGGGGTAAGGACGAGCAGTACTTC. Based on the CDR3 plus reference TRBV5-1 and TRBJ2-7, the full variable domain is KAGVTQTPRYLIKTRGQQVTLSCSPISGHRSVSWYQQTPGQGLQFLFEYFSETQRNKGNFPGRFSGRQFSNSRSEMNVSTLELGDSALYLCASSLPGGKDEQYFGPGTRLTVT.

The sample holds a few counts of this clonotype. The genes are TRBV20-1 and TRBJ2-7, with TRBD2 matching 9 bases. CDR1 is DFQATT, CDR2 SNEGSKA, per germline (reference sequence). The ends lost 0 bases at V and 1 base at J; junction bases unmatched: 4. The CDR3 extends over 15 amino acids. CDR3 nucleotides: TGCAGTGCTAGAGATCCTAGCGGGGCATCCTACGAGCAGTACTTC. It encodes CSARDPSGASYEQYF.

The V call is TRBV19, the J call TRBJ1-5; 10 positions match TRBD1. This CDR3 is built from 16 residues. Germline V gives CDR1 LNHDA, CDR2 SQIVND (reference sequence). V lost 2 bases and J lost 3; bases outside the gene matches: 4. CDR3 in amino acids: CASSIPTGGSNQPQHF. CDR3 nucleotides: TGTGCCAGTAGTATACCGACAGGGGGCTCCAATCAGCCCCAGCATTTT.

The table lists this clonotype with a few counts. The rearrangement links TRBV7-2 to TRBJ1-2; perhaps TRBD1 as D (5 bases). The CDR3 consists of 11 residues. Germline CDR1 and CDR2: SGHTA and FQGNSA. V lost 3 bases, J lost 14 bases, and 13 bases lay in between. In nucleotides, the CDR3 is TGTGCCAGCAGCTTCTTACAGGAGCTTACCTTC. It specifies CASSFLQELTF. Looking up the rest from reference TRBV7-2 and TRBJ1-2 gives the full variable domain: GAGVSQSPSNKVTEKGKDVELRCDPISGHTALYWYRQSLGQGLEFLIYFQGNSAPDKSGLPSDRFSAERTGGSVSTLTIQRTQQEDSAVYLCASSFLQELTFGSGTRLTVV.

The chain has TRBV2 and TRBJ2-5; no reliable D call. The CDR3 extends over 14 amino acids. V lost 1 base and J 3 bases, leaving 9 bases between the germline ends. The germline CDR1 and CDR2 sequences are SNHLY and FYNNEI. The CDR3 DNA reads TGTGCCAGCAGTGAAGGGCCCGCGGAAGAGACCCAGTACTTC. It yields the protein CASSEGPAEETQYF. Drawing the rest from reference TRBV2 and TRBJ2-5, the complete variable domain is EPEVTQTPSHQVTQMGQEVILRCVPISNHLYFYWYRQILGQKVEFLVSFYNNEISEKSEIFDDQFSVERPDGSNFTLKIRSTKLEDSAMYFCASSEGPAEETQYFGPGTRLLVL.

This clonotype was counted at least ten times. The V call is TRBV27, the J call TRBJ2-7; D is unclear. Trimming cost V 7 bases and J 5 bases, with 15 bases left between them. This CDR3 has 13 amino acids. Germline V gene sequence: CDR1 MNHEY, CDR2 SMNVEV (reference sequence). The CDR3 region has the DNA TGTGCCAGCATGTCCCCCGCAGGCCACGAGCAGTACTTC. Protein sequence: CASMSPAGHEQYF.

The chain has TRBV7-8 and TRBJ2-7, with D perhaps matching TRBD2 (7 bases). The V gene lost 5 bases and the J gene lost 0 bases, with 14 bases spanning the gap. The CDR3 spans 15 residues. CDR1 and CDR2 (germline): SGHVS, FQNEAQ. This chain's CDR3 is CASSPGGGPSYEQYF. The CDR3 coding sequence is TGTGCCAGCAGCCCTGGGGGGGGGCCCTCCTACGAGCAGTACTTC. Variable domain in full (rest from reference TRBV7-8 and TRBJ2-7): GAGVSQSPRYKVAKRGQDVALRCDPISGHVSLFWYQQALGQGPEFLTYFQNEAQLDKSGLPSDRFFAERPEGSVSTLKIQRTQQEDSAVYLCASSPGGGPSYEQYFGPGTRLTVT.

Only a few counts were recorded for this clonotype. As DNA, the CDR3 is TGCGCCAGCAGCTTGGCCGGGGCTGACTACGAGCAGTACTTC. This codes for CASSLAGADYEQYF. The rearrangement links TRBV5-1 to TRBJ2-7, with D perhaps being TRBD1 or TRBD2 (5 bases each). CDR1 and CDR2 (germline): SGHRS, YFSETQ. This CDR3 region has 14 residues. Trimming removed 0 bases from V and 3 bases from J, with 10 bases in between.

The chain is built from TRBV29-1 and TRBJ1-3, with a weak D call TRBD1 (6 bases). CDR3 length: 12 residues. V lost 3 bases and J lost 6, with 9 bases in between. Germline V gene lookup returns CDR1 SQVTM and CDR2 ANQGSEA. The CDR3 sequence: CSVDPGANTIYF. In DNA, the CDR3 is TGCAGCGTTGACCCGGGGGCAAACACCATATATTTT. Full variable domain (outside the CDR3, taken from reference TRBV29-1 and TRBJ1-3): SAVISQKPSRDICQRGTSLTIQCQVDSQVTMMFWYRQQPGQSLTLIATANQGSEATYESGFVIDKFPISRPNLTFSTLTVSNMSPEDSSIYLCSVDPGANTIYFGEGSWLTVV.

This clonotype was recorded only once. The CDR3 is CASSESRTGGYYGYTF. The CDR3 DNA is TGTGCCAGCAGTGAAAGTCGGACAGGGGGCTACTATGGCTACACCTTC. This rearrangement joins TRBV2 to TRBJ1-2, with 11 bases identical to TRBD1. The length of the CDR3 is 16 residues. Losses at the gene ends were 2 bases for V and 3 bases for J; bases not matched to a gene: 5. CDR1 and CDR2 from the germline V gene are SNHLY and FYNNEI. Filled out from reference TRBV2 and TRBJ1-2, the complete variable domain reads EPEVTQTPSHQVTQMGQEVILRCVPISNHLYFYWYRQILGQKVEFLVSFYNNEISEKSEIFDDQFSVERPDGSNFTLKIRSTKLEDSAMYFCASSESRTGGYYGYTFGSGTRLTVV.

V is TRBV24-1 and J is TRBJ2-3, with D uncertain. The CDR3 runs to 15 residues. Deletions cut 2 bases from V and 1 base from J, with 9 bases between. Germline CDR1 KGHDR, CDR2 SFDVKD. The CDR3 loop is CATSDSRLGTDTQYF. The CDR3 DNA reads as TGTGCCACCAGTGATTCCAGGCTGGGCACAGATACGCAGTATTTT.

V and J are TRBV19 and TRBJ1-1; TRBD1 might be the D (5 bases). Germline V gene lookup returns CDR1 LNHDA and CDR2 SQIVND (reference sequence). Deletions cut 1 base from V and 10 bases from J, with 13 bases between. The CDR3 consists of 13 residues. The CDR3 DNA is TGTGCCAGTAGTATAGTACTGGGGGGTTCAGCTTTCTTT. Its protein product is CASSIVLGGSAFF. Using reference TRBV19 and TRBJ1-1 for the parts outside the CDR3, the full variable domain is DGGITQSPKYLFRKEGQNVTLSCEQNLNHDAMYWYRQDPGQGLRLIYYSQIVNDFQKGDIAEGYSVSREKKESFPLTVTSAQKNPTAFYLCASSIVLGGSAFFGQGTRLTVV.

V usage is TRBV20-1 and J usage is TRBJ1-3; D unresolved. Germline V gives CDR1 DFQATT, CDR2 SNEGSKA (reference sequence). This CDR3 has 17 residues. Trimming left V 0 bases short and J 4 bases short, with 19 bases between. CDR3 region: CSARDPNPRKIGNTIYF. In DNA, the CDR3 is TGCAGTGCTAGAGATCCTAATCCTCGGAAAATCGGAAACACCATATATTTT.

The V call is TRBV10-3, the J call TRBJ2-7, with D maybe TRBD1 (6 bases). CDR3 length: 13 residues. Germline V CDR1 and CDR2: ENHRY, SYGVKD. V lost 6 bases and J lost 7, with 16 bases in between. DNA of the CDR3: TGTGCCATCAGCCCCTCGGAACAGGGTGAGCAGTACTTC. Amino acid sequence: CAISPSEQGEQYF.

This clonotype was counted many times. The chain joins TRBV10-3 to TRBJ1-6, with a possible D match to TRBD1 (6 bases). Trimming removed 6 bases at V and 7 bases at J, with 16 bases between. There are 15 residues in the CDR3. CDR1 and CDR2 from the germline V gene are ENHRY and SYGVKD. Here the CDR3 reads CAISPGGASNSPLHF. DNA for the CDR3: TGTGCCATCAGCCCGGGGGGCGCGTCAAATTCACCCCTCCACTTT.

Comment on this clonotype: Possible read error: a much larger clone is one base away. The gene calls are TRBV2 and TRBJ1-5; 9 bases line up with TRBD1. The CDR3 is made up of 14 amino acids. Germline assignment: CDR1 SNHLY and CDR2 FYNNEI. Here the CDR3 reads CAISNRGPDQPQRF. The DNA of the CDR3 is TGTGCCATCAGTAACAGGGGGCCGGATCAGCCCCAGCGTTTT.

The CDR3 bases are TGTGCCAGCAGTAGGGGACAGCCGTCCTACGAGCAGTACTTC. Translation gives CASSRGQPSYEQYF. The chain has TRBV6-5 and TRBJ2-7; TRBD1 matches 7 bases. CDR1 is MNHEY and CDR2 is SVGAGI in the germline V gene. The CDR3 sequence is 14 residues long. Germline trimming cut 5 bases from V and 1 base from J; bases unmatched to any gene: 5.

The chain uses TRBV7-8 and TRBJ1-2; D possibly corresponds to TRBD1 (6 bases). Trimming pared 1 base from V and 3 bases from J, leaving 15 bases between. The CDR3 length is 16 residues. CDR1 is SGHVS and CDR2 is FQNEAQ in the germline V gene. The CDR3 loop is CASSLGRRGRDYGYTF. CDR3 sequence (DNA): TGTGCCAGCAGCTTAGGGAGGCGGGGGCGCGACTATGGCTACACCTTC.

This clonotype came up a few times. CDR3 DNA sequence: TGTGCCAGCAGTGGGACGGTTAAGGAGACCCAGTACTTC. It yields the protein CASSGTVKETQYF. V usage is TRBV2 and J usage is TRBJ2-5; no clear D gene. Germline-derived CDR1 and CDR2 are SNHLY and FYNNEI. This CDR3 is 13 amino acids long. The V and J ends lost 4 bases and 5 bases respectively, with 11 bases between them.